This T cell receptor beta chain derives from a study of shared clonotypes between healthy human individuals. TCRdb's copy holds only in-frame clones and misses some; the assay was immunoSEQ multiplex PCR. The repertoire holds roughly 2.2 million clones, with approximately 93% as singletons. There are 15 residues in the CDR3. The germline CDR1 and CDR2 sequences are MDHEN and SYDVKM. V dropped 3 bases and J dropped 9 bases, with 20 bases sitting between them. This rearrangement joins TRBV28 to TRBJ2-5; D uncertain. The receptor's source is a man aged 18 to 30 in good health. Some clones in this sample may be carry-over from other donors' samples. The sample was naive CD4+ T cells from PBMCs. Subset: CD45RA+ positively selected. The CDR3 sequence: CASSLGGGEPSAQYF. The CDR3 nucleotides are TGTGCCAGCAGTTTGGGTGGCGGAGAGCCTTCGGCCCAGTACTTC.